The 7 T cell receptor beta chains presented below share a single source sample, sequenced in a study of OX40 agonist ivuxolimab in advanced cancers. Generated by immunoSEQ multiplex PCR, the TCRdb table keeps only in-frame clones and is missing some. Of roughly 80,000 clones listed, 87% are singletons. This specimen consisted of CD4+ or CD8+ T cells sorted from blood, obtained in a trial of the OX40 agonist ivuxolimab. These receptors originate from an adult with an advanced solid tumor such as melanoma, head and neck, liver or kidney cancer.

This sequence joins TRBV2 and TRBJ2-1; 7 bases line up with TRBD2. Germline assignment: CDR1 SNHLY and CDR2 FYNNEI. This CDR3 spans 17 amino acids. V was pared by 2 bases and J by 6 bases, with 13 bases of the junction left unmatched. For the CDR3, the DNA is TGTGCCAGCAGTGAACGGGTATCGGGCGGGAGACTCAATGAGCAGTTCTTC. Protein product: CASSERVSGGRLNEQFF.

The V call is TRBV5-6, the J call TRBJ1-1; the D is unclear. Per the germline V gene, CDR1 is SGHDT and CDR2 is YYEEEE. The V gene lost 1 base and the J gene lost 1 base, with 5 bases spanning the gap. This CDR3 is built from 13 residues. CDR3 nucleotides: TGTGCCAGCAGCTTGACGGGGAACACTGAAGCTTTCTTT. The encoded protein is CASSLTGNTEAFF.

V is TRBV28 and J is TRBJ2-5, with 8 bases lining up with TRBD2. Germline-derived CDR1 and CDR2 are MDHEN and SYDVKM. V shed 4 bases and J 3 bases; nucleotides not matched to a gene: 4. The CDR3 consists of 14 residues. The CDR3 spells CASSSRGGEETQYF. The CDR3 coding sequence is TGTGCCAGCAGTTCCCGGGGGGGGGAAGAGACCCAGTACTTC.

CDR3 region: CASSSGPQSTEAFF. CDR3 sequence (DNA): TGTGCCAGCAGCTCGGGACCCCAAAGCACTGAAGCTTTCTTT. The gene calls are TRBV2 and TRBJ1-1; D is perhaps TRBD1 (5 bases). Germline CDR1 SNHLY, CDR2 FYNNEI. This CDR3 spans 14 amino acids. The V end lost 6 bases, the J end lost 4 bases, and 15 bases lay between the germline ends.

The chain combines TRBV10-3 with TRBJ1-1, with D tentatively TRBD1 (6 bases). CDR3 length equals 14 residues. Germline-derived CDR1 and CDR2 are ENHRY and SYGVKD. The V end was cut by 7 bases, the J end by 4 bases, with 16 bases between. Here the CDR3 reads CAITLGAGTTEAFF. CDR3 nucleotide sequence: TGTGCCATCACCCTGGGGGCAGGAACCACTGAAGCTTTCTTT.

The V and J genes are TRBV15 and TRBJ2-7; D is perhaps TRBD1 or TRBD2 (5 bases each). Trimming removed 0 bases from V and 5 bases from J, with 17 bases in between. The CDR3 contains 16 residues. Per germline, CDR1 LNHNV and CDR2 YYDKDF (reference sequence). The CDR3 reads CATSRDGDEWGDEQYF. For the CDR3, the DNA is TGTGCCACCAGCAGAGATGGGGACGAATGGGGCGACGAGCAGTACTTC. The full variable domain, rest sourced from reference TRBV15 and TRBJ2-7, is DAMVIQNPRYQVTQFGKPVTLSCSQTLNHNVMYWYQQKSSQAPKLLFHYYDKDFNNEADTPDNFQSRRPNTSFCFLDIRSPGLGDTAMYLCATSRDGDEWGDEQYFGPGTRLTVT.

This chain joins TRBV6-6 and TRBJ2-7, with TRBD2 identical over 9 bases. The CDR3 covers 14 residues. CDR1 MNHNY and CDR2 SVGAGI come from the germline V gene (reference sequence). With 6 bases clipped from V and 7 bases from J, the junction kept 10 bases outside the gene matches. In nucleotides, the CDR3 is TGTGCCAGCAGCGCTAGCGGGACGGGGGTAGAGCAGTACTTC. Translated: CASSASGTGVEQYF.